These 9 T cell receptor beta chains were sequenced from one sample in a study of OX40 agonist ivuxolimab in advanced cancers. Assay used: immunoSEQ multiplex PCR; TCRdb lists only in-frame clones, some missing. The sample shows about 27,000 clones, about nine tenths of them seen only once. Specimen: CD4+ or CD8+ T cells sorted from blood, collected in a trial of the OX40 agonist ivuxolimab. The receptors were gathered from an adult with an advanced solid tumor such as melanoma, head and neck, liver or kidney cancer.

This chain joins TRBV6-5 and TRBJ2-2; D not resolved. Germline-derived CDR1 and CDR2 are MNHEY and SVGAGI. The CDR3 totals 14 residues. Trimming stripped 5 bases from V and 3 bases from J, with 10 bases between. Here the CDR3 DNA reads TGTGCCAGCAGTAGGAACGGAGACACCGGGGAGCTGTTTTTT. Translation: CASSRNGDTGELFF.

DNA of the CDR3: TGTGCCAGCAGCCACGAAACAGGGGTTTCCTATGGCTACACCTTC. Amino acid sequence: CASSHETGVSYGYTF. The chain combines TRBV16 with TRBJ1-2, with 7 nucleotides matching TRBD1. Germline CDR1 KGHSY, CDR2 FQNENV. CDR3 length equals 15 residues. The V and J ends lost 3 bases and 4 bases, in that order; junction bases with no gene match: 8.

To note about this clone: It is likely a read error, because the conserved phenylalanine at the end of the CDR3 is missing. The chain joins TRBV13 to TRBJ1-2; TRBD1 matches 7 bases. Germline CDR1 PRHDT, CDR2 FYEKMQ (reference sequence). Trimming at V came to 5 bases and at J to 8 bases, leaving 17 bases not matched to a gene. The CDR3 has 16 amino acids. CDR3 nucleotides: TGTGCCAGCAGCGCTACAGGGGCCCCGATTCCCCGGGGCTACACCCTC. This translates into CASSATGAPIPRGYTL.

This rearrangement joins TRBV6-6 to TRBJ1-1; the match to TRBD1 covers 7 bases. J lost 1 base, V lost 5 bases, and 4 bases had no gene match. Germline assignment: CDR1 MNHNY and CDR2 SVGAGI (reference sequence). This CDR3 has 14 residues. The CDR3 DNA reads TGTGCCAGCAGTACGGGACAGTCGAACACTGAAGCTTTCTTT. This codes for CASSTGQSNTEAFF.

The chain uses TRBV29-1 and TRBJ2-5; D gene ambiguous. Trimming cost V 5 bases and J 1 base, with 8 bases left between them. The V gene's germline CDR1 is SQVTM and CDR2 ANQGSEA. The length of the CDR3 is 12 residues. CDR3 sequence (DNA): TGCAGCGTTTGGGCACTCCAAGAGACCCAGTACTTC. It yields the protein CSVWALQETQYF.

The chain joins TRBV6-5 to TRBJ2-7; maybe TRBD1 (5 bases). The CDR3 spans 14 residues. Germline loops: CDR1 MNHEY, CDR2 SVGAGI. The V gene lost 6 bases and the J gene lost 4 bases, with 16 bases spanning the gap. The CDR3 nucleotides are TGTGCCAGCAGCGCTCAGGGAAATTGGTACGAGCAGTACTTC. Its protein product is CASSAQGNWYEQYF.

The J gene is TRBJ1-2, the V gene TRBV4-2; 7 nucleotides align to TRBD1. This CDR3 comprises 13 residues. The germline V gene encodes CDR1 LGHNA and CDR2 YNFKEQ. The CDR3, as DNA: TGTGCTACTAGCACAGGGGCGTACTATGGCTACACCTTC. It codes for CATSTGAYYGYTF.

The chain uses TRBV28 and TRBJ2-1; D ambiguous. Trimming cost V 6 bases and J 5 bases, with 5 bases left between them. The CDR3 is 11 amino acids. Germline CDR1 MDHEN, CDR2 SYDVKM. The CDR3 sequence is CASRRNNEQFF. In DNA, the CDR3 is TGTGCCAGCAGGCGAAACAATGAGCAGTTCTTC.

The rearrangement uses TRBV7-8 and TRBJ2-7, with 9 bases matching TRBD1. Trimming at V came to 3 bases and at J to 2 bases, leaving 5 bases not matched to a gene. Germline V lookup: CDR1 SGHVS, CDR2 FQNEAQ. There are 15 residues in the CDR3. The CDR3 DNA reads as TGTGCCAGCAGCTTCGCCGGGACAGGGACCTACGAGCAGTACTTC. This encodes CASSFAGTGTYEQYF.